This entry lists 27 T cell receptor beta chains sequenced from one sample in a study of blood T cell repertoires in COVID-19. Clones were read by immunoSEQ multiplex PCR, and TCRdb kept only the in-frame ones, dropping some. Altogether 70,000 to 95,000 clones are present, 81% being singletons, with the ten largest covering approximately 13%. Sequencing was done on a sample of peripheral blood. The receptors originated from a human donor in a cohort sampled during active COVID-19.

This sequence joins TRBV30 and TRBJ1-2; perhaps TRBD1 as D (6 bases). Trimming stripped 4 bases from V and 8 bases from J, with 17 bases between. Germline CDR1 is GTSNPN and CDR2 is SVGIG (reference sequence). The CDR3 contains 13 residues. The CDR3 region has the DNA TGTGCCTGGACCCTACAGGGTATAAGGGGCTACACCTTC. Its protein is CAWTLQGIRGYTF.

The chain links TRBV2 to TRBJ1-4, with 7 bases matching TRBD1. Germline values: CDR1 SNHLY, CDR2 FYNNEI. The junction had 8 bases not matched to a gene; V was cut back by 9 bases and J by 1 base. The CDR3 is 15 residues long. The CDR3 spells CARGRRQGTNEKLFF. DNA of the CDR3: TGTGCCAGGGGGAGAAGACAGGGAACTAATGAAAAACTGTTTTTT.

The V call is TRBV5-1, the J call TRBJ2-7; TRBD1 matches at 10 bases. J lost 6 bases, V lost 4 bases, and 4 bases had no gene match. The CDR3 is made up of 13 amino acids. Per the germline V gene, CDR1 is SGHRS and CDR2 is YFSETQ. The CDR3 is CASSRDRGSEQYF. CDR3 nucleotide sequence: TGCGCCAGCAGCCGGGACAGGGGATCCGAGCAGTACTTC.

J is TRBJ2-3 and V is TRBV6-4; no clear D gene. V lost 4 bases and J 8 bases, leaving 13 bases between the germline ends. Germline lookup yields CDR1 MRHNA and CDR2 SNTAGT. This CDR3 is built from 13 residues. The DNA of the CDR3 is TGTGCCAGCAGTGTTTCCCCTCGCGGTACGCAGTATTTT. It yields the protein CASSVSPRGTQYF.

The chain couples TRBV30 to TRBJ2-7; 8 bases align to TRBD1. CDR1 is GTSNPN and CDR2 is SVGIG in the germline V gene (reference sequence). This CDR3 has 14 residues. Unmatched junction bases numbered 8, after V lost 5 bases and J lost 2 bases. The CDR3 reads CAWCRDRQTYEQYF. The CDR3 bases are TGTGCCTGGTGCCGGGACAGGCAGACCTACGAGCAGTACTTC.

This chain connects TRBV5-1 to TRBJ2-5; 7 bases fit TRBD2. The CDR3 consists of 17 residues. CDR1 is SGHRS and CDR2 is YFSETQ in the germline V gene. Trimming cost V 0 bases and J 3 bases; bases outside gene matches: 11. The CDR3 region is CASSLGLAENTKETQYF. CDR3 bases: TGCGCCAGCAGCTTGGGCCTAGCGGAGAACACAAAAGAGACCCAGTACTTC.

This clone was picked up a small number of times. V gene TRBV7-9 combines with J gene TRBJ1-2; D call uncertain. The CDR3 is 15 residues long. Trimming left V 2 bases short and J 0 bases short, with 10 bases between. Germline assignment: CDR1 SEHNR and CDR2 FQNEAQ (reference sequence). CDR3: CASSLIGLANYGYTF. The CDR3 coding sequence is TGTGCCAGCAGCTTAATAGGACTTGCTAACTATGGCTACACCTTC.

This clone was seen more than once but under ten times. The rearrangement links TRBV19 to TRBJ2-6, with TRBD1 matching 11 bases. Germline values: CDR1 LNHDA, CDR2 SQIVND (reference sequence). This CDR3 has 20 residues. Germline trimming cut 3 bases from V and 2 bases from J; bases unmatched to any gene: 12. CDR3 sequence (DNA): TGTGCCAGTAGTATCTTCGGGACAGGGGGATTTCGTGCTGGGGCCAACGTCCTGACTTTC. Amino acid sequence: CASSIFGTGGFRAGANVLTF.

CDR3 in DNA: TGTGCCAGCAGCCCGGGTCGCACAGATACGCAGTATTTT. As protein: CASSPGRTDTQYF. The chain has TRBV6-4 and TRBJ2-3; D is undetermined. This CDR3 contains 13 residues. Germline CDR1 and CDR2: MRHNA and SNTAGT. The V gene lost 6 bases and the J gene lost 1 base, with 8 bases spanning the gap.

The chain combines TRBV29-1 with TRBJ1-4; 8 bases are shared with TRBD1. V shed 5 bases and J 8 bases; nucleotides not matched to a gene: 7. CDR3 length equals 13 residues. Germline CDR1 SQVTM, CDR2 ANQGSEA. The CDR3 protein is CSVSDRVGEKLFF. DNA of the CDR3: TGCAGCGTTTCGGACAGGGTGGGGGAAAAACTGTTTTTT. Full variable domain (missing parts from reference TRBV29-1 and TRBJ1-4): SAVISQKPSRDICQRGTSLTIQCQVDSQVTMMFWYRQQPGQSLTLIATANQGSEATYESGFVIDKFPISRPNLTFSTLTVSNMSPEDSSIYLCSVSDRVGEKLFFGSGTQLSVL.

J is TRBJ2-2 and V is TRBV5-4; D is unclear. Trimming took off 2 bases at V and 1 base at J, with 3 bases between the two ends. Germline-derived CDR1 and CDR2 are SGHNT and YYREEE (reference sequence). The CDR3 has 13 amino acids. As DNA, the CDR3 is TGTGCCAGCAGCTTACAGAACACCGGGGAGCTGTTTTTT. Its protein product is CASSLQNTGELFF.

The chain combines TRBV5-4 with TRBJ2-5, with 14 nucleotides matching TRBD2. Germline V CDR1 and CDR2: SGHNT, YYREEE (reference sequence). The CDR3 length is 18 residues. Trimming cost V 2 bases and J 2 bases; bases outside gene matches: 8. The CDR3 nucleotides read TGTGCCAGCAGCTTCAAAGGACTAGCGGGGGGCCGACAAGAGACCCAGTACTTC. Translation gives CASSFKGLAGGRQETQYF.

The J gene is TRBJ2-7, the V gene TRBV4-1; 10 bases line up with TRBD2. Germline trimming cut 1 base from V and 3 bases from J; bases unmatched to any gene: 12. Germline CDR1 MGHRA, CDR2 YSYEKL. There are 18 residues in the CDR3. DNA for the CDR3: TGCGCCAGCAGCCAAGGGCTTATCGGTCTAGCGGGGGACTACGAGCAGTACTTC. Amino acid sequence: CASSQGLIGLAGDYEQYF.

The J gene is TRBJ2-3, the V gene TRBV14; 10 nucleotides agree with TRBD2. Trimming cost V 0 bases and J 4 bases; bases outside gene matches: 10. The V gene's germline CDR1 is SGHDN and CDR2 FVKESK. The CDR3 runs 18 residues. CDR3 in DNA: TGTGCCAGCAGCCAAGATCTTCTAGAGCGGGGGGGTGCAGATACGCAGTATTTT. Translating it yields CASSQDLLERGGADTQYF.

The rearrangement uses TRBV5-1 and TRBJ1-6; TRBD1 agrees at 8 bases. Germline CDR1 SGHRS, CDR2 YFSETQ. Trimming at V came to 7 bases and at J to 10 bases, leaving 7 bases not matched to a gene. The CDR3 spans 13 residues. CDR3 sequence (DNA): TGCGCCAGCGGACAGGGACTGCAGTCACCCCTCCACTTT. Its translation: CASGQGLQSPLHF.

The chain recombines TRBV18 with TRBJ2-6, with TRBD1 matching over 9 bases. The V gene's germline CDR1 is KGHSH and CDR2 LQKENI. The CDR3 runs 21 residues. J gave up 0 bases and V 2 bases, and 14 bases lay outside the gene matches. CDR3 nucleotide sequence: TGTGCCAGCTCACCAAGGGGAGGACAGGGGATCTGGGGCTCTGGGGCCAACGTCCTGACTTTC. It is translated as CASSPRGGQGIWGSGANVLTF.

The chain couples TRBV7-2 to TRBJ1-1, with D possibly being TRBD1 (5 bases). The germline V and J ends were trimmed by 4 bases and 4 bases, with 13 bases remaining between them. CDR1 and CDR2 from the germline V gene are SGHTA and FQGNSA. CDR3 length: 14 residues. CDR3 residues: CASSSDGGSTEAFF. The CDR3 bases are TGTGCCAGCAGCTCCGACGGGGGTTCCACTGAAGCTTTCTTT.

In this sample, this clone turned up once. Other DNA sequences in the sample encode the same CDR3. The rearrangement joins TRBV9 to TRBJ2-1; D is ambiguous. Germline CDR1 and CDR2: SGDLS and YYNGEE. This CDR3 contains 14 residues. Deletions cut 2 bases from V and 0 bases from J, with 6 bases between. For the CDR3, the DNA is TGTGCCAGCAGCGTCGATAGCTCCTACAATGAGCAGTTCTTC. Translating gives CASSVDSSYNEQFF.

The rearrangement uses TRBV6-5 and TRBJ1-5; TRBD1 might be the D (6 bases). This CDR3 is built from 14 residues. The V gene's germline CDR1 is MNHEY and CDR2 SVGAGI. Deletions cut 6 bases from V and 2 bases from J, with 11 bases between. The CDR3 DNA is TGTGCCAGCAGCCGGACAGACGGCAATCAGCCCCAGCATTTT. As protein: CASSRTDGNQPQHF.

The rearrangement links TRBV7-3 to TRBJ2-3, with D unresolved. Looked up from germline, CDR1 is SGHTA and CDR2 is FQGTGA. Trimming pared 2 bases from V and 10 bases from J, leaving 10 bases between. This CDR3 contains 12 residues. This CDR3 reads CASSLPGAPQYF. Written as DNA, the CDR3 is TGTGCCAGCAGCTTACCCGGAGCACCGCAGTATTTT.

The rearrangement uses TRBV30 and TRBJ2-2; tentative D call: TRBD1 (5 bases). Germline V gene sequence: CDR1 GTSNPN, CDR2 SVGIG (reference sequence). Trimming removed 0 bases from V and 0 bases from J, with 8 bases in between. This CDR3 spans 15 amino acids. CDR3 amino acids: CAWSVQGTNTGELFF. For the CDR3, the DNA is TGTGCCTGGAGTGTTCAGGGTACGAACACCGGGGAGCTGTTTTTT.

J is TRBJ2-7 and V is TRBV2, with 7 bases identical to TRBD1. CDR3 length: 17 residues. The germline gives CDR1 SNHLY, CDR2 FYNNEI. V trimming: 6 bases; J trimming: 0 bases; junction bases outside the gene matches: 14. DNA for the CDR3: TGTGCCAGCAGGGAACTGCCGGACAGGATTATCTCCTACGAGCAGTACTTC. Protein: CASRELPDRIISYEQYF. Complete variable domain (other parts from reference TRBV2 and TRBJ2-7): EPEVTQTPSHQVTQMGQEVILRCVPISNHLYFYWYRQILGQKVEFLVSFYNNEISEKSEIFDDQFSVERPDGSNFTLKIRSTKLEDSAMYFCASRELPDRIISYEQYFGPGTRLTVT.

The chain employs TRBV6-6 and TRBJ2-7; D gene uncertain. Germline V gene sequence: CDR1 MNHNY, CDR2 SVGAGI (reference sequence). V was cut by 0 bases and J by 3 bases, with 9 bases left in between. There are 14 residues in the CDR3. The CDR3 nucleotides read TGTGCCAGCAGTTACTCGACATCTTACTACGAGCAGTACTTC. This gives the protein CASSYSTSYYEQYF.

This chain joins TRBV13 and TRBJ1-1; D is perhaps TRBD1 (6 bases). V lost 5 bases to trimming and J lost 0 bases, with 16 bases between them. Germline V gene sequence: CDR1 PRHDT, CDR2 FYEKMQ (reference sequence). This CDR3 has 16 residues. CDR3 loop: CASSPVRGIMNTEAFF. CDR3 in DNA: TGTGCCAGCAGCCCGGTGAGGGGGATTATGAACACTGAAGCTTTCTTT.

In regard to this clone: One junction end disagrees with the germline gene, perhaps due to a read error. The genes are TRBV7-9 and TRBJ2-5; the match to TRBD2 covers 11 bases. Germline V gene sequence: CDR1 SEHNR, CDR2 FQNEAQ (reference sequence). This CDR3 comprises 14 residues. The CDR3: CASRLAGGQETQYF. The CDR3 DNA reads as TGTGCCAGCAGATTAGCGGGGGGGCAGGAGACCCAGTACTTC.

This chain's CDR3 is CASSEWATNTGELFF. CDR3 bases: TGTGCCAGCAGTGAGTGGGCGACGAACACCGGGGAGCTGTTTTTT. The chain couples TRBV6-4 to TRBJ2-2; D call uncertain. The germline CDR1 and CDR2 sequences are MRHNA and SNTAGT. V lost 3 bases to trimming and J lost 0 bases, with 8 bases between them. The CDR3 has 15 residues.

At least ten counts were recorded for this clone. The chain has TRBV4-1 and TRBJ1-4; the match to TRBD1 covers 7 bases. Germline lookup yields CDR1 MGHRA and CDR2 YSYEKL. This CDR3 is 15 amino acids long. Trimming at V came to 5 bases and at J to 8 bases, leaving 11 bases not matched to a gene. The CDR3 sequence: CASSSRTGLNEKLFF. CDR3 DNA: TGCGCCAGCAGCTCCCGGACAGGCCTCAACGAAAAACTGTTTTTT.